Sequencing of this T cell receptor beta chain was carried out in a study of blood T cell repertoires in COVID-19. Turning to the study itself: Samples came from the United States, Italy and Spain, spanning acute and convalescent COVID-19.

Method: immunoSEQ multiplex PCR; TCRdb's copy keeps in-frame clones and lacks some. The sample yields over 120,000 clones, 75% to 85% seen once. From germline, CDR1 is SGHAT and CDR2 FQNNGV. The CDR3 is 12 amino acids. Trimming stripped 4 bases from V and 4 bases from J, with 4 bases between. What was sequenced was peripheral blood. This sequence joins TRBV11-2 and TRBJ2-2; D is unclear. The TCR sequence derives from a man aged 60 to 75 with active or convalescent COVID-19. The chain's CDR3 is CASSWATGELFF. As DNA, the CDR3 is TGTGCCAGCAGCTGGGCCACCGGGGAGCTGTTTTTT. Complete variable domain (other parts from reference TRBV11-2 and TRBJ2-2): EAGVAQSPRYKIIEKRQSVAFWCNPISGHATLYWYQQILGQGPKLLIQFQNNGVVDDSQLPKDRFSAERLKGVDSTLKIQPAKLEDSAVYLCASSWATGELFFGEGSRLTVL.